This entry describes one T cell receptor beta chain. What it recognizes is unknown. This entry is derived from a study of T cell clonotyping in hematopoietic cell transplantation. The CDR3 runs to 17 residues. Germline CDR1 is SGHNT and CDR2 is YENEEA. V lost 5 bases to trimming and J lost 0 bases, with 17 bases between them. Method: immunoSEQ multiplex PCR; TCRdb's copy keeps in-frame clones and lacks some. The sample lists fewer than 15,000 clones, around nine tenths seen once, with 0.95% to 1.5% in the top ten. Study-level results: Higher Inverse Simpson Index values in graft donor and pretransplant recipient predicted broader posttransplant TCR diversity. Few recipient clonotypes overlapped donors; over 95% were de novo at given depth. Cells were unsorted, so CD4 and CD8 contributions were not separated.

This chain joins TRBV11-3 and TRBJ2-1; D might be TRBD2 (6 bases). This receptor was identified in a man younger than 40 in good health. Some clones in this sample may be carry-over from other donors' samples. The sequenced sample consisted of peripheral blood mononuclear cells. The DNA of the CDR3 is TGTGCCAGCAGCCGAGCCCGCGGGGCGAGCTCCTACAATGAGCAGTTCTTC. This gives the protein CASSRARGASSYNEQFF.